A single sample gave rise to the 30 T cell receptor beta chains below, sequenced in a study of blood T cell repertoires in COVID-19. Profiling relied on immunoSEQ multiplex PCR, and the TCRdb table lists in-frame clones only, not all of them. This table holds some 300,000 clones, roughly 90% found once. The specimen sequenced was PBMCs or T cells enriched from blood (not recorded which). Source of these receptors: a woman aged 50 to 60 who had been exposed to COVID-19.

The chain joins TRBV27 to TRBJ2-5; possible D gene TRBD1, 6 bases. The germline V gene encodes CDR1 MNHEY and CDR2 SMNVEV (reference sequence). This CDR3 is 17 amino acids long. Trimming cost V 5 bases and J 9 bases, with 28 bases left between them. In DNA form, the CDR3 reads TGTGCCAGCAGTGAGGGGTGGGGGCTGGGTAAAGGAAGACCCCAGTACTTC. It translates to CASSEGWGLGKGRPQYF.

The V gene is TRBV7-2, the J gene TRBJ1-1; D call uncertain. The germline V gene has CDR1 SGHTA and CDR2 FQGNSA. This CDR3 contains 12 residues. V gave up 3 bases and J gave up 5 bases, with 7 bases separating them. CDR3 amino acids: CASSFVVTEAFF. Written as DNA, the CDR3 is TGTGCCAGCAGCTTTGTTGTAACTGAAGCTTTCTTT.

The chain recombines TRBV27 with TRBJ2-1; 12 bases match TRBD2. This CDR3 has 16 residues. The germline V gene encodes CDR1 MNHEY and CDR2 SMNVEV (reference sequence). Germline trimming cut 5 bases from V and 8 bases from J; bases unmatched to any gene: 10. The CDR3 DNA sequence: TGTGCCAGCAGTCCCTCCCTAGCGGGGGGGAGTTATGAGCAGTTCTTC. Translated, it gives CASSPSLAGGSYEQFF.

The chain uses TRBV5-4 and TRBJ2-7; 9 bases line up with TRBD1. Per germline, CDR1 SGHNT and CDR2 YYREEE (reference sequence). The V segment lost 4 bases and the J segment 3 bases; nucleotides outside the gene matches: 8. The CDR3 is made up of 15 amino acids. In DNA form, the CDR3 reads TGTGCCAGCAGCCCTCCGGGACAGGGTCTCTACGAGCAGTACTTC. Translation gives CASSPPGQGLYEQYF.

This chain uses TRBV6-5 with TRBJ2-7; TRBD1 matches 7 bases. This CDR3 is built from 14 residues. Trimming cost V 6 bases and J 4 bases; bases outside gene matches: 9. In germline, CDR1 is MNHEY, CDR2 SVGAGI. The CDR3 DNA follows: TGTGCCAGCAGGGCTAGACAGGGCCCATACGAGCAGTACTTC. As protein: CASRARQGPYEQYF.

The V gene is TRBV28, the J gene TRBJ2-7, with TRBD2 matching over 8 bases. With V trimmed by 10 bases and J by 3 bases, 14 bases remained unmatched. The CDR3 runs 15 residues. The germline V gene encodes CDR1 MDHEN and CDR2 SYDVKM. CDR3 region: CATANAAGGHYEQYF. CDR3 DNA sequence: TGTGCCACCGCAAACGCGGCGGGGGGCCACTACGAGCAGTACTTC.

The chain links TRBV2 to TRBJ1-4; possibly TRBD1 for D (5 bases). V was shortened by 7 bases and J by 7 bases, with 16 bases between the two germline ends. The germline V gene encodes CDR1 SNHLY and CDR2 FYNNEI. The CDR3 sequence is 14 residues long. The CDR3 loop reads CASTDRGGGEKLFF. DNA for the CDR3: TGTGCCAGCACTGACCGAGGCGGGGGTGAAAAACTGTTTTTT.

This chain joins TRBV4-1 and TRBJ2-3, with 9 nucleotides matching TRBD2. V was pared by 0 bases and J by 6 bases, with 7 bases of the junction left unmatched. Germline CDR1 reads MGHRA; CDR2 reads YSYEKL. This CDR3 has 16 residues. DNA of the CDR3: TGCGCCAGCAGCCAAGATAGCGGGGGACCTCGGGATACGCAGTATTTT. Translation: CASSQDSGGPRDTQYF.

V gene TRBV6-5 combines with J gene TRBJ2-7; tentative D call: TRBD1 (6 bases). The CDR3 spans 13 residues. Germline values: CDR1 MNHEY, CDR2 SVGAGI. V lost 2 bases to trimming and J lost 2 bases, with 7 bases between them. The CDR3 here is CASSYGGPYEQYF. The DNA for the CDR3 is TGTGCCAGCAGTTACGGGGGCCCCTACGAGCAGTACTTC.

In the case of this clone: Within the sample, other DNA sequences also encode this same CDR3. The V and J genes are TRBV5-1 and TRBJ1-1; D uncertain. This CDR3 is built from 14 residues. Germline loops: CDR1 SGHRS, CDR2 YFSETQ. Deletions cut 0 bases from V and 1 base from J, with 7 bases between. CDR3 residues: CASSLGQANTEAFF. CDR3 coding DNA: TGCGCCAGCAGCTTGGGTCAGGCGAACACTGAAGCTTTCTTT.

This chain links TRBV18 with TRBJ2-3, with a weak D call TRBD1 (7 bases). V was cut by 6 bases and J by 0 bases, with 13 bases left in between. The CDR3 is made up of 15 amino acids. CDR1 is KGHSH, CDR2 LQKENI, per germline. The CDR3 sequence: CASSRDSASTDTQYF. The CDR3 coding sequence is TGTGCCAGCTCGCGGGACAGCGCCAGCACAGATACGCAGTATTTT.

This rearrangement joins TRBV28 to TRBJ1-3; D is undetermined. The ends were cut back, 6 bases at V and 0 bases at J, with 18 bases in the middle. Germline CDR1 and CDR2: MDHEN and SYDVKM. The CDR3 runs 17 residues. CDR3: CASRVTFGRSSGNTIYF. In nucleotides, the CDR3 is TGTGCCAGCAGGGTAACCTTTGGCAGAAGCTCTGGAAACACCATATATTTT.

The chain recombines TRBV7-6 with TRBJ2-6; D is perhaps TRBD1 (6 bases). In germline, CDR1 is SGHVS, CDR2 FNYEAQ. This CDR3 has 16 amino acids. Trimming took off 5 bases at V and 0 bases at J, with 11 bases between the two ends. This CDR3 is CASSPGQYSGANVLTF. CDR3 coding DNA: TGTGCCAGCAGCCCGGGACAATACTCTGGGGCCAACGTCCTGACTTTC.

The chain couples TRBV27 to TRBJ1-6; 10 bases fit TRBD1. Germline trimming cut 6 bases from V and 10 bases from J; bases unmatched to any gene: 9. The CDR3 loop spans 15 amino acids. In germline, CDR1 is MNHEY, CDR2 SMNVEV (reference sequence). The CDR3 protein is CASSEDRGLGSPLHF. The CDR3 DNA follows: TGTGCCAGCAGCGAAGACAGGGGGCTGGGGTCACCCCTCCACTTT.

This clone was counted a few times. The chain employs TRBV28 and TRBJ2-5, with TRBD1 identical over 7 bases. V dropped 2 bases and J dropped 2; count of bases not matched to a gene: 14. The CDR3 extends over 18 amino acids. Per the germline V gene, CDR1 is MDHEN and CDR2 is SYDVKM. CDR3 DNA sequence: TGTGCCAGCAGTTTAACCAGGGACAGAGGACCAAAACAAGAGACCCAGTACTTC. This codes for CASSLTRDRGPKQETQYF.

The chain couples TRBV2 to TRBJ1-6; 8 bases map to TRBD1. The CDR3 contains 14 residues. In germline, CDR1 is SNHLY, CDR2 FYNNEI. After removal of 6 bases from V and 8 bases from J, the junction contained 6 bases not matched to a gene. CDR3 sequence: CASRALGQDSPLHF. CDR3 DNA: TGTGCCAGCAGGGCTCTGGGACAGGATTCACCCCTCCACTTT.

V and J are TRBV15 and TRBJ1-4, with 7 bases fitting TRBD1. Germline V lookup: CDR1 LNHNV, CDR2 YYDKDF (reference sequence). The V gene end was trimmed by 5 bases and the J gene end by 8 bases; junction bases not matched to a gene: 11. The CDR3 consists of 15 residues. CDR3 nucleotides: TGTGCCACCAGCGGGGACAGCGCCTTAGGGGAAAAACTGTTTTTT. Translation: CATSGDSALGEKLFF.

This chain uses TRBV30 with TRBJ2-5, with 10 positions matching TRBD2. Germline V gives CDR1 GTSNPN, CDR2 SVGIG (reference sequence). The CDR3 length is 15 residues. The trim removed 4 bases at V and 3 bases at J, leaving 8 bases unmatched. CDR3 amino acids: CAWTRGLAGEETQYF. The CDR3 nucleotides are TGTGCCTGGACCCGAGGGCTAGCGGGGGAAGAGACCCAGTACTTC.

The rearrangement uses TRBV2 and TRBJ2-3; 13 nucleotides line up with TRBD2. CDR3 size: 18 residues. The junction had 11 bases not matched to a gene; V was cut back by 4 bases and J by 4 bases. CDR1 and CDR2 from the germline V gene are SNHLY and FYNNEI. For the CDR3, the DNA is TGTGCCAGCAGTGTCCGATTTACTAGCGGGGGGGCATCAGATACGCAGTATTTT. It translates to CASSVRFTSGGASDTQYF.

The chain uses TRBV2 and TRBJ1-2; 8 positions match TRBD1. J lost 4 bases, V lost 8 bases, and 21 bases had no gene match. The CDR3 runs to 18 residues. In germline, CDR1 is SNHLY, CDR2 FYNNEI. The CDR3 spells CASHTGQATSRDLYGYTF. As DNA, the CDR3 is TGTGCCAGCCATACGGGACAGGCCACCTCACGGGATCTCTATGGCTACACCTTC.

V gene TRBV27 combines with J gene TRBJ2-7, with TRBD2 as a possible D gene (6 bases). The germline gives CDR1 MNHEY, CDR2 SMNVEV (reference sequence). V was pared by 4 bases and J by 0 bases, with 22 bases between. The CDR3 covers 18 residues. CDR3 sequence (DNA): TGTGCCAGCAGTTCTGTCTCCCTTTGGGGGGAGTCCTCCTACGAGCAGTACTTC. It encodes CASSSVSLWGESSYEQYF.

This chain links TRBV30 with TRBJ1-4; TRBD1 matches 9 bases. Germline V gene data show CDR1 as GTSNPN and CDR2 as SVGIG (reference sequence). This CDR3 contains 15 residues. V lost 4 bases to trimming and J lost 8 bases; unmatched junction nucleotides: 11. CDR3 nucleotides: TGTGCCTGGACCAGTACACAGGGGGCAAGGGAAAAACTGTTTTTT. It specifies CAWTSTQGAREKLFF.

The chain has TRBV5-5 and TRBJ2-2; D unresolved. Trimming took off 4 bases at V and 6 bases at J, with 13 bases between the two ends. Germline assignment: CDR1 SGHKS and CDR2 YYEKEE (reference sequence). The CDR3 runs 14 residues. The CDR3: CASSRVLLAGELFF. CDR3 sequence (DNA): TGTGCCAGCAGCCGGGTCCTGCTGGCCGGGGAGCTGTTTTTT.

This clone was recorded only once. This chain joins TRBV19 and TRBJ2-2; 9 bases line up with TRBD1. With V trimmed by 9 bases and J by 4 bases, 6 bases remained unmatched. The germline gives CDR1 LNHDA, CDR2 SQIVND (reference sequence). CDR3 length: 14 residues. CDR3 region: CASRDREVTGELFF. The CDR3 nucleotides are TGTGCCAGCAGGGACAGGGAAGTCACCGGGGAGCTGTTTTTT.

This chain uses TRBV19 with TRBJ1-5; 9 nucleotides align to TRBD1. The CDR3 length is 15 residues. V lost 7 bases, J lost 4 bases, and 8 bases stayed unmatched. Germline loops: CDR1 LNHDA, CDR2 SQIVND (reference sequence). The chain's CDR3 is CASNPDRGFNQPQHF. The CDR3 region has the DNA TGTGCCAGTAACCCGGACAGGGGATTTAATCAGCCCCAGCATTTT.

The CDR3 loop is CASSVRQAPYEQYF. DNA of the CDR3: TGTGCCAGCAGTGTCCGACAGGCCCCCTACGAGCAGTACTTC. J is TRBJ2-7 and V is TRBV6-9; perhaps TRBD1 as D (6 bases). With 5 bases removed from V and 2 bases from J, the gap between germline ends came to 13 bases. The germline V gene encodes CDR1 MNHGY and CDR2 SVAAGI. The CDR3 is made up of 14 amino acids.

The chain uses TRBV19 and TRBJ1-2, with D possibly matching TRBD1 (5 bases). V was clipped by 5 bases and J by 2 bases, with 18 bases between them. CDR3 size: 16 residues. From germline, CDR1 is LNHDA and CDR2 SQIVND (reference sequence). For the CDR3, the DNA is TGTGCCAGTAGTCCGATGGGCGGGGGATCAAACTATGGCTACACCTTC. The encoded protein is CASSPMGGGSNYGYTF.

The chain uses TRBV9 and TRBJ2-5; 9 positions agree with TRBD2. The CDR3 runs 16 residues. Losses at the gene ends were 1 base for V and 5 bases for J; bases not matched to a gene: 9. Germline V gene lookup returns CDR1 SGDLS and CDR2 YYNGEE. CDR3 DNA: TGTGCCAGCAGCGTAAGTGCGGGGGGGCCATGGGAGACCCAGTACTTC. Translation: CASSVSAGGPWETQYF.

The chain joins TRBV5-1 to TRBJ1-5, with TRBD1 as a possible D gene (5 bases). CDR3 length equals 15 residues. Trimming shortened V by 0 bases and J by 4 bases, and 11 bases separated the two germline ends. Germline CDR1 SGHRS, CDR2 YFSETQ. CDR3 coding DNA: TGCGCCAGCAGCTTGGGACCCCAGGGTAATCAGCCCCAGCATTTT. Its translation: CASSLGPQGNQPQHF.

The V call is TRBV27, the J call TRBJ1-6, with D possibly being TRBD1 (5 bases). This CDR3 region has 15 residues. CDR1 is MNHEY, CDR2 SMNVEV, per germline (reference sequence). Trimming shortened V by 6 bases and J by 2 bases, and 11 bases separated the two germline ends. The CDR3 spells CASSLAGAYNSPLHF. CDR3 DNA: TGTGCCAGCAGCCTGGCGGGGGCCTATAATTCACCCCTCCACTTT.